This TCR beta chain appears in the sequencing data of a study of blood T cells in healthy people across ages. The CDR3 covers 18 residues. V was clipped by 1 base and J by 0 bases; unmatched bases: 10. Germline lookup yields CDR1 SGHTA and CDR2 FQGNSA. Alongside a J-beta primer mix, a sample-barcoded 5' primer served in a second PCR lasting about 6 to 12 cycles. MiXCR was run by TCRdb on the 5' RACE reads, yielding one entry per CDR3 protein. The sample includes 1.5 million to 2 million distinct CDR3 sequences, about 50% of them seen just once. There are a few counts of this clonotype. Sequences were obtained from blood. The TCR sequence derives from a woman aged 40 to 50 in good health. This sequence joins TRBV7-2 and TRBJ2-7; 9 nucleotides align to TRBD1. CDR3 residues: CASSLGIGGTGTSYEQYF. Here the CDR3 DNA reads TGTGCCAGCAGCTTAGGTATTGGGGGGACAGGGACCTCCTACGAGCAGTACTTC.